Listed below are T cell receptor beta chains from one sample, sequenced in a study of cytomegalovirus exposure and HLA in healthy donors. Profiling relied on immunoSEQ multiplex PCR, and the TCRdb table lists in-frame clones only, not all of them. The sample's table shows roughly 120,000 clones. Sequences were obtained from PBMCs. These receptors came from a man in his thirties or forties in good health and CMV-seronegative. The CDR3 runs from the conserved cysteine through the conserved F or W. The order of the fields is J gene, V gene, D gene, CDR3 protein, CDR3 DNA. The D gene is left open where the match is weak.

TRBJ1-4,TRBV19,TRBD1,CASSIGDRVEKLFF,TGTGCCAGTAGTATTGGGGACAGGGTAGAAAAACTGTTTTTT
TRBJ1-1,TRBV30,-,CASLHLTNTEAFF,TGTGCCTCCTTACACCTTACGAACACTGAAGCTTTCTTT
TRBJ1-5,TRBV23-1,-,CASSQSGQVNQPQHF,TGCGCCAGCAGTCAATCTGGGCAGGTCAATCAGCCCCAGCATTTT
TRBJ2-1,TRBV7-6,TRBD2,CASSLYGRAGNEQFF,TGTGCCAGCAGCTTATACGGGAGGGCCGGGAATGAGCAGTTCTTC
TRBJ2-1,TRBV19,-,CASSLRGWNEQFF,TGTGCCAGTAGCCTTAGGGGGTGGAATGAGCAGTTCTTC
TRBJ2-5,TRBV6-4,-,CASSLQGPPDWPQYF,TGTGCCAGCAGTCTCCAGGGGCCCCCTGATTGGCCCCAGTACTTC
TRBJ1-2,TRBV15,-,CATSRDTTAFNYGYTF,TGTGCCACCAGCAGAGATACGACAGCCTTTAACTATGGCTACACCTTC
TRBJ2-7,TRBV7-3,TRBD2,CASSPGLAVTYEQYF,TGTGCCAGCAGCCCCGGACTAGCGGTAACCTACGAGCAGTACTTC
TRBJ2-3,TRBV7-9,TRBD2,CASSLTSGTDTQYF,TGTGCCAGCAGCTTAACTAGCGGGACAGATACGCAGTATTTT
TRBJ2-3,TRBV5-1,TRBD2,CASSAAGSGDTQYF,TGCGCCAGCAGCGCAGCGGGATCGGGAGATACGCAGTATTTT
TRBJ2-2,TRBV5-1,TRBD1,CASSLGQGRAGELFF,TGCGCCAGCAGCTTGGGACAGGGAAGGGCCGGGGAGCTGTTTTTT
TRBJ2-7,TRBV6-1,TRBD2,CASSETGLAPNYEQYF,TGTGCCAGCAGTGAAACTGGACTAGCGCCAAACTACGAGCAGTACTTC
TRBJ2-5,TRBV19,TRBD2,CASGGGVGEIQYF,TGTGCCAGCGGCGGGGGGGTAGGGGAGATCCAGTACTTC
TRBJ1-2,TRBV9,-,CASSAGQPWDGYTF,TGTGCCAGCAGCGCTGGACAGCCCTGGGATGGCTACACCTTC
TRBJ2-1,TRBV7-3,TRBD2,CASSLTSGRGNEQFF,TGTGCCAGCAGCTTAACCAGCGGGAGGGGAAATGAGCAGTTCTTC
TRBJ2-5,TRBV6-5,-,CASSPTGTWEETQYF,TGTGCCAGCAGCCCCACCGGGACATGGGAAGAGACCCAGTACTTC
TRBJ2-5,TRBV7-3,TRBD1,CASSATGAEETQYF,TGTGCCAGCAGCGCGACAGGGGCGGAGGAGACCCAGTACTTC
TRBJ1-1,TRBV29-1,-,CSVGRVMNTEAFF,TGCAGCGTTGGGCGGGTCATGAACACTGAAGCTTTCTTT
TRBJ2-2,TRBV14,TRBD2,CASSHQPTSGSRDTGELFF,TGTGCCAGCAGCCACCAACCGACTAGCGGGAGTCGGGACACCGGGGAGCTGTTTTTT
TRBJ2-7,TRBV27,-,CASSLSGVSYEQYF,TGTGCCAGCAGTTTATCAGGGGTCTCCTACGAGCAGTACTTC
TRBJ1-2,TRBV28,-,CASSFQANYGYTF,TGTGCCAGCAGTTTCCAGGCTAACTATGGCTACACCTTC